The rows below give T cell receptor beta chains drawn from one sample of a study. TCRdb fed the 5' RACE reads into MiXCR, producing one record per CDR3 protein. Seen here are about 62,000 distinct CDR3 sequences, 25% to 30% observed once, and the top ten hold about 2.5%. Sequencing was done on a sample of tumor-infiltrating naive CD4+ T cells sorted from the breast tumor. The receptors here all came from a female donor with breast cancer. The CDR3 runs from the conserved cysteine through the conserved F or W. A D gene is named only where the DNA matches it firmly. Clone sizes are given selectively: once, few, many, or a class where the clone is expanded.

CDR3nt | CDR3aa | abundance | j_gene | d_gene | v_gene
TGTGCCAGCAGCCAAATTGCGGGATTACAAGAGACCCAGTACTTC | CASSQIAGLQETQYF | few | TRBJ2-5 | NA | TRBV14
TGTGCCAGCAGCGCAAGTGTCGGAACTAGCGGGATTAATGAGCAGTTCTTC | CASSASVGTSGINEQFF | few | TRBJ2-1 | TRBD2 | TRBV9
TGCAGTGCTGGTAGGACTGCGGATACGCAGTATTTT | CSAGRTADTQYF | once | TRBJ2-3 | NA | TRBV20-1
TGCAGTGCTAGAGTGGTGGGCCTAGCGGATACCCTAGCCAAAAACATTCAGTACTTC | CSARVVGLADTLAKNIQYF | few | TRBJ2-4 | TRBD2 | TRBV20-1
TGTGCCAGCAGCTTGAAGGACAGCAACTATGGCTACACCTTC | CASSLKDSNYGYTF | NA | TRBJ1-2 | NA | TRBV5-6
TGTGCCAGCTCACCGCTTACACAGGAACTGACTAGCACAGATACGCAGTATTTT | CASSPLTQELTSTDTQYF | NA | TRBJ2-3 | NA | TRBV18
TGTGCCAGCAGCCAAGGACGGAAGAATTCACCCCTCCACTTT | CASSQGRKNSPLHF | few | TRBJ1-6 | NA | TRBV28
TGCGCCAGCAGCTTGGAAGGACTAGAATCCGAGTTCTTC | CASSLEGLESEFF | few | TRBJ2-1 | TRBD2 | TRBV5-1
TGTGCCAGCAGCTTGGCAACAGGGGGTACTAGCACAGATACGCAGTATTTT | CASSLATGGTSTDTQYF | NA | TRBJ2-3 | TRBD1 | TRBV7-2
TGCAGTGCTAGAACAGGGTCCCCTAGGGAGACCCAGTACTTC | CSARTGSPRETQYF | few | TRBJ2-5 | NA | TRBV20-1
TGTGCCAGCAGCTTACGGCTAGGGAAACACAATGAGCAGTTCTTC | CASSLRLGKHNEQFF | once | TRBJ2-1 | NA | TRBV7-3
TGCGCCAGCAGCTTGGAATCTACAGGGACTGAAGCTTTCTTT | CASSLESTGTEAFF | NA | TRBJ1-1 | NA | TRBV5-1
TGCGCCAGCAGTCAGAAAACCCCGGTATCCCCTAGGAATGAGCAGTTCTTC | CASSQKTPVSPRNEQFF | NA | TRBJ2-1 | NA | TRBV4-1
TGTGCCAGCAGCCAAACAAAAGCAGGGGGGTTCACAGATACGCAGTATTTT | CASSQTKAGGFTDTQYF | many | TRBJ2-3 | NA | TRBV4-2
TGTGCCAGCAAGGAACAGGTGATGAACACTGAAGCTTTCTTT | CASKEQVMNTEAFF | NA | TRBJ1-1 | NA | TRBV6-2/TRBV6-3
TGTGCCAGCTCACCACCGGTAGTCAGGGGGTACTACGAGCAGTACTTC | CASSPPVVRGYYEQYF | NA | TRBJ2-7 | TRBD1 | TRBV18
TGTGCCAGCAGTGAAGCGGGACAGGGGGCGGGTTGGCAGGATTATGGCTACACCTTC | CASSEAGQGAGWQDYGYTF | NA | TRBJ1-2 | TRBD1 | TRBV25-1
TGTGCCAGCAGTGATTCGCAGGACACCGGGGAGCTGTTTTTT | CASSDSQDTGELFF | many | TRBJ2-2 | NA | TRBV6-4
TGCGCCAGCAGCTTGGCAGGGGGCCACGAGCAGTACTTC | CASSLAGGHEQYF | many | TRBJ2-7 | TRBD1 | TRBV5-1
TGTGCCAGCAGTCCCGGACAGGGGGCGAACATTCAGTACTTC | CASSPGQGANIQYF | many | TRBJ2-4 | TRBD1 | TRBV27
TGTGCCAGCAGCTACGTGGGCGGGACCGCCCGGGAGACCCAGTACTTC | CASSYVGGTARETQYF | few | TRBJ2-5 | NA | TRBV4-2
TGCGCCAGCATCCAAGATACGGCGGCGGACTCCTACGAGCAGTACTTC | CASIQDTAADSYEQYF | NA | TRBJ2-7 | NA | TRBV4-3
TGTGCCAGCAGCTTAGCGGGAGATAACACCGGGGAGCTGTTTTTT | CASSLAGDNTGELFF | few | TRBJ2-2 | NA | TRBV7-2
TGCGCCAGCAGCCGTGTAGGAATTGGGGGCTACACCTTC | CASSRVGIGGYTF | many | TRBJ1-2 | NA | TRBV4-1
TGTGCCAGCAGCCAAGTCGGTAGCCTAGACGGGGAGCTGTTTTTT | CASSQVGSLDGELFF | many | TRBJ2-2 | NA | TRBV4-2
TGCGCCAGCAGCCAACCCACCGGGACGGCCCCCTACAATGAGCAGTTCTTC | CASSQPTGTAPYNEQFF | NA | TRBJ2-1 | NA | TRBV5-1
TGTGCCAGCACGGTACTAGCACCCGGGGAGCTGTTTTTT | CASTVLAPGELFF | few | TRBJ2-2 | NA | TRBV2
TGTGCCAGCAGTGGAGCCGCTGAAGCTTTCTTT | CASSGAAEAFF | NA | TRBJ1-1 | NA | TRBV6-6
TGTGCCAGCAGTAAGACTAGTTCGGGTGAGCAGTTCTTC | CASSKTSSGEQFF | NA | TRBJ2-1 | NA | TRBV6-5
TGTGCCAGCCATAGCGGGAGTGGGGATACGCAGTATTTT | CASHSGSGDTQYF | few | TRBJ2-3 | TRBD2 | TRBV6-1
TGTGCCAGCAGCTTGGAGGTGTGGGGGGAGCAGTTCTTC | CASSLEVWGEQFF | NA | TRBJ2-1 | NA | TRBV5-4
TGTGCCAGCGGCGGGAGCGGGAGGGGTGATACGCAGTATTTT | CASGGSGRGDTQYF | few | TRBJ2-3 | TRBD2 | TRBV6-2/TRBV6-3
TGTGCCAGCAGTGACCAGGGACCCTGGAACACTGAAGCTTTCTTT | CASSDQGPWNTEAFF | few | TRBJ1-1 | NA | TRBV6-1
TGCAGCGTAGCTACCACGCATAATACGCAGTATTTT | CSVATTHNTQYF | NA | TRBJ2-3 | NA | TRBV29-1
TGCGCCAGCAGCTTGGGTGGGACAGGGGGCTTTGGCAATGAGCAGTTCTTC | CASSLGGTGGFGNEQFF | NA | TRBJ2-1 | TRBD1 | TRBV5-1
TGCGCCAGCAGCGGGGTACCCAACTATGGCTACACCTTC | CASSGVPNYGYTF | NA | TRBJ1-2 | NA | TRBV5-1
TGTGCCAGCAGCTTAGCTCTAGTGTGGGGGCGAGCTTTCTTT | CASSLALVWGRAFF | many | TRBJ1-1 | NA | TRBV7-2
TGTGCCAGCAGTGAATACCAGGGACTAGCGGAGAGTAATGAGCAGTTCTTC | CASSEYQGLAESNEQFF | NA | TRBJ2-1 | TRBD2 | TRBV25-1
TGCGCCAGCAGCTTTAGCGGGGACACTGAAGCTTTCTTT | CASSFSGDTEAFF | NA | TRBJ1-1 | NA | TRBV5-1
TGCGCCAGCAGCTTGGAGGGGGGGACTAGCGCCTCGCGGTATTTT | CASSLEGGTSASRYF | few | TRBJ2-3 | TRBD2 | TRBV5-1
TGCGCCAGCAGCCTGTCCGGGACAGGATGGGAAGAGACCCAGTACTTC | CASSLSGTGWEETQYF | few | TRBJ2-5 | TRBD1 | TRBV5-1
TGCGCCAGCAGAAAAGGAGGTCCCATGAGCTCCTATAATTCACCCCTCCACTTT | CASRKGGPMSSYNSPLHF | NA | TRBJ1-6 | NA | TRBV5-1
TGTGCCAGCAGCCCGGGACTAGCGGGGGGGTCTCGAGAGACCCAGTACTTC | CASSPGLAGGSRETQYF | NA | TRBJ2-5 | TRBD2 | TRBV5-8